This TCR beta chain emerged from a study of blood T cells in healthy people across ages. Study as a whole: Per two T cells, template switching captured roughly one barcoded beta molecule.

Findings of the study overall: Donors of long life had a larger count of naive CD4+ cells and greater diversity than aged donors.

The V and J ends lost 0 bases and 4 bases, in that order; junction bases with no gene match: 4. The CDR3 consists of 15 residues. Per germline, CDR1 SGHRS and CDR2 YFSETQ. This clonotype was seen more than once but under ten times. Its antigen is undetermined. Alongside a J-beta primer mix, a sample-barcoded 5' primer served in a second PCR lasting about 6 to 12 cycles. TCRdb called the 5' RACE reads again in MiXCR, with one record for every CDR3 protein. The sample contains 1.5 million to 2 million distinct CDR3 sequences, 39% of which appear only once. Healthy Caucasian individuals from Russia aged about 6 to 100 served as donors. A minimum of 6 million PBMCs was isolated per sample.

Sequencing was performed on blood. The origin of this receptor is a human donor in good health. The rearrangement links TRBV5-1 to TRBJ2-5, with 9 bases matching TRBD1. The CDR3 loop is CASSLAGQGGETQYF. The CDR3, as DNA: TGCGCCAGCAGCTTGGCGGGACAGGGAGGAGAGACCCAGTACTTC.